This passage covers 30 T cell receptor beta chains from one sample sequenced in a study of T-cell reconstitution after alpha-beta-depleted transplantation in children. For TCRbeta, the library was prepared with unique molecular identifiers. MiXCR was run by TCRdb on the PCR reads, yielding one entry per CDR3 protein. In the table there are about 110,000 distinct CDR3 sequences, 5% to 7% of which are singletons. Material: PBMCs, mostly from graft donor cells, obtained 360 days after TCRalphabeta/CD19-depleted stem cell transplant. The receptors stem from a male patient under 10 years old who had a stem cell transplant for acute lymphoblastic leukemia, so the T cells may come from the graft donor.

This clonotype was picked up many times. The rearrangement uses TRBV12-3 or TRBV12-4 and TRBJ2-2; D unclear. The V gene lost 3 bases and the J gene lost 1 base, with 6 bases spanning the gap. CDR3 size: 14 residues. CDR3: CASSFGGNTGELFF. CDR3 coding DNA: TGTGCCAGCAGTTTCGGCGGGAACACCGGGGAGCTGTTTTTT.

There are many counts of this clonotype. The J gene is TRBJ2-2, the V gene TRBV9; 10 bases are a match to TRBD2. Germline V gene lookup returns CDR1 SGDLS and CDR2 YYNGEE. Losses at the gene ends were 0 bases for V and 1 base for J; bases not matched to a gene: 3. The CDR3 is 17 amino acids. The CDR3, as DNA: TGTGCCAGCAGCGTAGCCCGGACTAGCGGGAACACCGGGGAGCTGTTTTTT. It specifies CASSVARTSGNTGELFF.

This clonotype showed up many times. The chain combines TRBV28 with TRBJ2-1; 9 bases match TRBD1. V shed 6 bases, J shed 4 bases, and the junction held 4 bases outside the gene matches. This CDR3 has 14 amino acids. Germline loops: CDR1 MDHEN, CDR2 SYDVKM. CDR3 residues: CASSPGTGYNEQFF. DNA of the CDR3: TGTGCCAGCAGCCCCGGGACAGGGTACAATGAGCAGTTCTTC.

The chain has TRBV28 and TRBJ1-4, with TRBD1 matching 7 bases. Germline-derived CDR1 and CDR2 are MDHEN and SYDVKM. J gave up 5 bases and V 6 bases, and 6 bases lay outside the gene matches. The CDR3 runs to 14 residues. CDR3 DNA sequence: TGTGCCAGCAGAACCGACAGGGTAAATGAAAAACTGTTTTTT. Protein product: CASRTDRVNEKLFF.

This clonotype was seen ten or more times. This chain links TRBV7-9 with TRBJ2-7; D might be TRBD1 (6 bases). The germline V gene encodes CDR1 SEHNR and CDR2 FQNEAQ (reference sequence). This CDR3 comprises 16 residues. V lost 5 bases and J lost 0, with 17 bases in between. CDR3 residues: CASSPPRGISSYEQYF. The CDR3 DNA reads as TGTGCCAGCAGCCCGCCGAGGGGGATCAGCTCCTACGAGCAGTACTTC.

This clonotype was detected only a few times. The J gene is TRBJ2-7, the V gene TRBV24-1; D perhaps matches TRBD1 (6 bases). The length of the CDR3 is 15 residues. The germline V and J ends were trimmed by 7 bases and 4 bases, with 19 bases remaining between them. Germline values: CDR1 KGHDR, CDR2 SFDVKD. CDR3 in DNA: TGTGCCACCAGCGGCATGGGGGCAAGAAAGTACGAGCAGTACTTC. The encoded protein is CATSGMGARKYEQYF.

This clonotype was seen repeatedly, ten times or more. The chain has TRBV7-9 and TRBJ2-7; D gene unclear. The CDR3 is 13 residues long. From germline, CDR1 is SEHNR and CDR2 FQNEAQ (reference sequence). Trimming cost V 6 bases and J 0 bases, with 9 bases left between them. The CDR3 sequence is CASSSPYSYEQYF. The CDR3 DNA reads TGTGCCAGCAGTTCACCATACTCCTACGAGCAGTACTTC.

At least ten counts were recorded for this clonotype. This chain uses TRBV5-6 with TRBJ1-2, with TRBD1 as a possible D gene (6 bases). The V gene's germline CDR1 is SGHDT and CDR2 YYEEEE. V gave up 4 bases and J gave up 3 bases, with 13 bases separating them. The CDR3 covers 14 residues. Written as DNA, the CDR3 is TGTGCCAGCAGCGCCCCACAGGGTTACTATGGCTACACCTTC. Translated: CASSAPQGYYGYTF. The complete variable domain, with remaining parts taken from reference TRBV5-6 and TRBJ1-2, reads DAGVTQSPTHLIKTRGQQVTLRCSPKSGHDTVSWYQQALGQGPQFIFQYYEEEERQRGNFPDRFSGHQFPNYSSELNVNALLLGDSALYLCASSAPQGYYGYTFGSGTRLTVV.

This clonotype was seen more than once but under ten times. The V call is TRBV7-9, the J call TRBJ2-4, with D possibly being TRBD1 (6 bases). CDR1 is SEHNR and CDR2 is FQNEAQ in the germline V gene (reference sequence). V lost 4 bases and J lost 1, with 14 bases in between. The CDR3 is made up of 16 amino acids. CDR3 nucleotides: TGTGCCAGCAGCTCCGGCAGGGGTTTGGCCAAAAACATTCAGTACTTC. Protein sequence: CASSSGRGLAKNIQYF.

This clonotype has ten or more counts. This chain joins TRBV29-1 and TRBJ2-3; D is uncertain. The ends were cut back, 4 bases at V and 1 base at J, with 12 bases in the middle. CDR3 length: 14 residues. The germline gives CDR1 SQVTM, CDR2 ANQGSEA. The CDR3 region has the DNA TGCAGCGTTGTTGGTGTTTTGGGCACAGATACGCAGTATTTT. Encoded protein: CSVVGVLGTDTQYF.

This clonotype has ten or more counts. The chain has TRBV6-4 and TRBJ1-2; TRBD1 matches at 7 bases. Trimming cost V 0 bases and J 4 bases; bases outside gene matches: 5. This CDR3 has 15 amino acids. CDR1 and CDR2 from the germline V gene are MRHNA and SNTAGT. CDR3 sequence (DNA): TGTGCCAGCAGTGACTCCTCCGGGACAGCCTATGGCTACACCTTC. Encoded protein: CASSDSSGTAYGYTF.

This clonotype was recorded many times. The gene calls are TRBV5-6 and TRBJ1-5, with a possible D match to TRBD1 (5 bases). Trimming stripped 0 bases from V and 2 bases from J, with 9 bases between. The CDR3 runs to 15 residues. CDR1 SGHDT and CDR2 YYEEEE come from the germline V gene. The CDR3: CASSLGVRGNQPQHF. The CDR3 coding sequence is TGTGCCAGCAGCTTGGGCGTCAGGGGCAATCAGCCCCAGCATTTT. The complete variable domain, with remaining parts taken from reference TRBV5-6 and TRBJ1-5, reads DAGVTQSPTHLIKTRGQQVTLRCSPKSGHDTVSWYQQALGQGPQFIFQYYEEEERQRGNFPDRFSGHQFPNYSSELNVNALLLGDSALYLCASSLGVRGNQPQHFGDGTRLSIL.

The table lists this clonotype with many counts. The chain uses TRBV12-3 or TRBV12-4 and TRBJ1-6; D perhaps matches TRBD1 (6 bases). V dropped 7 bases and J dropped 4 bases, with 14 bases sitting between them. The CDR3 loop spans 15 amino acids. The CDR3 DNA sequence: TGTGCCAGCACCCACGGGGGACATTATAATTCACCCCTCCACTTT. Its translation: CASTHGGHYNSPLHF.

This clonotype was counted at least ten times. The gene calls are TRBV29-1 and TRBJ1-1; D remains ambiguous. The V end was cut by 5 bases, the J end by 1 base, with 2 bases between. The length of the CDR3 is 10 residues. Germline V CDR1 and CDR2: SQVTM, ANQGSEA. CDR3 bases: TGCAGCGTTCGGAACACTGAAGCTTTCTTT. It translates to CSVRNTEAFF.

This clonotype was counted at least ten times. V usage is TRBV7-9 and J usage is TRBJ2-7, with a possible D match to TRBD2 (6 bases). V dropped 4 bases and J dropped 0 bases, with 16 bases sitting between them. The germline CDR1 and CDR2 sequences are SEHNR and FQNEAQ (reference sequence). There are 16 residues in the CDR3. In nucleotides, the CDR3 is TGTGCCAGCAGCTCCTCAGCGGGCGTGCTCTCCTACGAGCAGTACTTC. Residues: CASSSSAGVLSYEQYF.

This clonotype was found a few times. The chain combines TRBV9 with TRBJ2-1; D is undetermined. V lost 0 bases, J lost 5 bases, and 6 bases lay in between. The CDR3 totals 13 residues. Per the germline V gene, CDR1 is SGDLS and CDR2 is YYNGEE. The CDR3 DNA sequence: TGTGCCAGCAGCGTAGGATCCCACAATGAGCAGTTCTTC. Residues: CASSVGSHNEQFF.

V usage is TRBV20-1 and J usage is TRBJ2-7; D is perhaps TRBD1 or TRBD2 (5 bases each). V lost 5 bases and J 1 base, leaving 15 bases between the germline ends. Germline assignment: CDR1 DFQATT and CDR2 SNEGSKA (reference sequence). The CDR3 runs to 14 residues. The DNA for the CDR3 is TGCAGTGCTCTCGTACGGGGACCATCCTACGAGCAGTACTTC. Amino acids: CSALVRGPSYEQYF.

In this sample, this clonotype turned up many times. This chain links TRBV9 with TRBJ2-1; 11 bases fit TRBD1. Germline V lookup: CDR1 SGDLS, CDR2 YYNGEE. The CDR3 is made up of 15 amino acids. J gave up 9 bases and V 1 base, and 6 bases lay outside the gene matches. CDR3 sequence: CASSVPRTGGTEQFF. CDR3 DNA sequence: TGTGCCAGCAGCGTACCCAGGACAGGGGGCACTGAGCAGTTCTTC.

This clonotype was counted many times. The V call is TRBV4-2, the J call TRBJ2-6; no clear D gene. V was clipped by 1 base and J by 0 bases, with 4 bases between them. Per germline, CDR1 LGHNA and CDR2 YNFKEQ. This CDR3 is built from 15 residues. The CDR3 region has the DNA TGTGCCAGCAGCCAAGGTTTCTCTGGGGCCAACGTCCTGACTTTC. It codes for CASSQGFSGANVLTF.

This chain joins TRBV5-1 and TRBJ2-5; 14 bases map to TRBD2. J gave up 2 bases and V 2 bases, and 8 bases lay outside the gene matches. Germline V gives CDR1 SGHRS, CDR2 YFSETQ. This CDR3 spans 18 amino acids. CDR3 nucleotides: TGCGCCAGCAGCTTTAGACTAGCGGGAGGGCCTTTTCAAGAGACCCAGTACTTC. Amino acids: CASSFRLAGGPFQETQYF. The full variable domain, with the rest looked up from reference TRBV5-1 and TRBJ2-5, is KAGVTQTPRYLIKTRGQQVTLSCSPISGHRSVSWYQQTPGQGLQFLFEYFSETQRNKGNFPGRFSGRQFSNSRSEMNVSTLELGDSALYLCASSFRLAGGPFQETQYFGPGTRLLVL.

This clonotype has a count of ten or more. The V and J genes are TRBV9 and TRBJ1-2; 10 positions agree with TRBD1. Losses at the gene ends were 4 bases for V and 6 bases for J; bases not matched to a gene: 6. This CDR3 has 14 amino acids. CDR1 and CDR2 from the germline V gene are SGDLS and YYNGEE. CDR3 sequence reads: CASSTTGGADGYTF. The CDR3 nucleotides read TGTGCCAGCAGCACGACAGGGGGCGCGGATGGCTACACCTTC. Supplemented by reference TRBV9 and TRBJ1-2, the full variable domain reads DSGVTQTPKHLITATGQRVTLRCSPRSGDLSVYWYQQSLDQGLQFLIQYYNGEERAKGNILERFSAQQFPDLHSELNLSSLELGDSALYFCASSTTGGADGYTFGSGTRLTVV.

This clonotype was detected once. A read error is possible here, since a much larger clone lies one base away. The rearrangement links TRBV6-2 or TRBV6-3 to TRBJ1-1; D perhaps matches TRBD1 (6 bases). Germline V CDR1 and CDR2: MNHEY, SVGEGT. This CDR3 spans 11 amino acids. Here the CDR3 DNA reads TGTGCGGCGGGGGCCGTCACTGAAGCTTTCTTT. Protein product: CAAGAVTEAFF.

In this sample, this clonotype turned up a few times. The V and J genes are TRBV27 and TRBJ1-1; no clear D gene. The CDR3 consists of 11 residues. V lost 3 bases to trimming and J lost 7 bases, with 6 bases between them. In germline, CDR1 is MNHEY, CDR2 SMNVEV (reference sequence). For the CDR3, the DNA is TGTGCCAGCAGTTTTGGGTATGAAGCTTTCTTT. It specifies CASSFGYEAFF.

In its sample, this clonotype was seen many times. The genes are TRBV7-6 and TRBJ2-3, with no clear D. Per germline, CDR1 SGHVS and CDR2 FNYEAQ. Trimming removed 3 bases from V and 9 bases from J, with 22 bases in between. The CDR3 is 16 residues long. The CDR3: CASSFQGPRPPSTQYF. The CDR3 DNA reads TGTGCCAGCAGCTTTCAAGGCCCCAGGCCGCCTTCGACGCAGTATTTT.

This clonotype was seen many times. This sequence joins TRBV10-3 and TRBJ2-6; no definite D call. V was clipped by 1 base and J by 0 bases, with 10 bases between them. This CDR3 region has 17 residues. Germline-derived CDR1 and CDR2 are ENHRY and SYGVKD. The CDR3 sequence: CAISEWVRSSGANVLTF. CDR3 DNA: TGTGCCATCAGTGAGTGGGTACGCAGCTCTGGGGCCAACGTCCTGACTTTC.

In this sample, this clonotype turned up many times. The chain's CDR3 is CASSLSWSFGNTIYF. The CDR3 bases are TGTGCCAGCAGCTTAAGTTGGTCTTTCGGAAACACCATATATTTT. V and J are TRBV7-2 and TRBJ1-3; D is unclear. Germline loops: CDR1 SGHTA, CDR2 FQGNSA. The CDR3 loop spans 15 amino acids. The ends were cut back, 2 bases at V and 4 bases at J, with 12 bases in the middle.

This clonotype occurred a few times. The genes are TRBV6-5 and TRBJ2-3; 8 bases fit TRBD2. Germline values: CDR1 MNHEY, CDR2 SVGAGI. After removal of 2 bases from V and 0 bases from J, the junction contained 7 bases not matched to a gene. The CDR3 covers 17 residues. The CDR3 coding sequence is TGTGCCAGCAGTTACACCCGCGGGGGGAGGAGCACAGATACGCAGTATTTT. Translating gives CASSYTRGGRSTDTQYF.

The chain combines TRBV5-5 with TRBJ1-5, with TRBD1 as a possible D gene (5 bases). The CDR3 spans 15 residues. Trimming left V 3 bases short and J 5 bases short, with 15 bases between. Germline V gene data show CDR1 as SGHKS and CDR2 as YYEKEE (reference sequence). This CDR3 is CASSSLGRADQPQHF. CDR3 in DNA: TGTGCCAGCAGCTCCCTGGGCAGGGCGGATCAGCCCCAGCATTTT.

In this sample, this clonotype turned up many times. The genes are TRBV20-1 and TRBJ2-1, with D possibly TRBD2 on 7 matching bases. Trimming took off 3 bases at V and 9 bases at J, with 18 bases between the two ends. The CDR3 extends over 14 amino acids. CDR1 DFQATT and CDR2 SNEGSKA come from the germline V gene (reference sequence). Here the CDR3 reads CSASWGGPKGEQFF. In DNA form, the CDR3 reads TGCAGTGCTAGTTGGGGGGGGCCGAAGGGTGAGCAGTTCTTC.

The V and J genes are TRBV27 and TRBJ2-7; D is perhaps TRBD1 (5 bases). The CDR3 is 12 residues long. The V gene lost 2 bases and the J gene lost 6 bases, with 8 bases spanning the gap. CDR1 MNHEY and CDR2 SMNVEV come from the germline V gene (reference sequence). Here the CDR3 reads CASSLMGREQYF. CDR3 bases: TGTGCCAGCAGTTTAATGGGGCGCGAGCAGTACTTC.